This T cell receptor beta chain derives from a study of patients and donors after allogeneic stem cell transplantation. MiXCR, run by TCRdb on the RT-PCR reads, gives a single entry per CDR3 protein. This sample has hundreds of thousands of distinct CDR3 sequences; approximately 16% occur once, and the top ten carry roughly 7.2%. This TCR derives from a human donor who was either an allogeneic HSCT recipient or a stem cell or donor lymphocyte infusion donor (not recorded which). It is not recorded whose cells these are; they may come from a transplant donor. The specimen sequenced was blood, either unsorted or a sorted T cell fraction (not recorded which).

Here the CDR3 reads CAISEPRDRDGYTF. Written as DNA, the CDR3 is TGTGCCATCAGTGAGCCCCGGGACAGGGATGGCTACACCTTC. This chain uses TRBV10-3 with TRBJ1-2, with 9 positions matching TRBD1. V dropped 2 bases and J dropped 6; count of bases not matched to a gene: 4. Germline V lookup: CDR1 ENHRY, CDR2 SYGVKD. The CDR3 is 14 amino acids.